What follows are 13 T cell receptor beta chains derived from one specimen sequenced in a study of control samples from healthy donors and cancer patients. TCRdb's table, derived via immunoSEQ multiplex PCR, lists solely in-frame clones and lacks some. The sample lists some 130,000 clones, approximately 94% occurring once. The source material was PBMCs. Receptor source: a man aged 50-59 years with head and neck cancer.

The chain couples TRBV6-1 to TRBJ1-1; 7 bases fit TRBD1. V gave up 2 bases and J gave up 13 bases; unmatched junction bases: 7. Germline V gene sequence: CDR1 MNHNS, CDR2 SASEGT. CDR3 length equals 12 residues. The CDR3: CASSERRQGIFF. DNA for the CDR3: TGTGCCAGCAGTGAACGCCGACAGGGTATTTTCTTT.

The rearrangement links TRBV6-4 to TRBJ2-1; TRBD2 matches 15 bases. The germline CDR1 and CDR2 sequences are MRHNA and SNTAGT. V lost 5 bases to trimming and J lost 5 bases; unmatched junction nucleotides: 7. This CDR3 spans 17 amino acids. The CDR3 sequence: CASSPGTSGGTNNEQFF. The CDR3 coding sequence is TGTGCCAGCAGTCCTGGGACTAGCGGGGGGACCAACAATGAGCAGTTCTTC.

V is TRBV24-1 and J is TRBJ2-1, with D possibly being TRBD1 (5 bases). The V and J ends lost 2 bases and 15 bases respectively, with 13 bases between them. The V gene's germline CDR1 is KGHDR and CDR2 SFDVKD. CDR3 length: 12 amino acids. The CDR3 DNA sequence: TGTGCCACCAGTGATTCTGGTGGTAGGGGGTTCTTC. Protein product: CATSDSGGRGFF.

The genes are TRBV5-1 and TRBJ2-1; 8 nucleotides line up with TRBD1. From germline, CDR1 is SGHRS and CDR2 YFSETQ. The CDR3 runs to 16 residues. The V and J ends lost 4 bases and 2 bases, in that order; junction bases with no gene match: 8. The CDR3 DNA reads TGCGCCAGCAGCCCCCGGACAGGGACCACCTACAATGAGCAGTTCTTC. This gives the protein CASSPRTGTTYNEQFF.

This chain connects TRBV11-2 to TRBJ2-2; a weak D match, TRBD1 (5 bases). Trimming took 1 base from V and 6 from J, leaving 18 bases between them. Germline CDR1 reads SGHAT; CDR2 reads FQNNGV. CDR3 length: 17 amino acids. The CDR3 region is CASSLVKGAPEAGELFF. In DNA, the CDR3 is TGTGCCAGCAGCTTAGTTAAAGGGGCTCCCGAGGCCGGGGAGCTGTTTTTT.

This clone was detected once. The rearrangement links TRBV5-6 to TRBJ1-3, with D hard to call. The V gene's germline CDR1 is SGHDT and CDR2 YYEEEE. The CDR3 is made up of 16 amino acids. Deletions cut 4 bases from V and 3 bases from J, with 17 bases between. The CDR3 DNA follows: TGTGCCAGCAGCCCGGAAGGTAGGGTCGATGGAAACACCATATATTTT. Translated, it gives CASSPEGRVDGNTIYF.

The chain links TRBV12-3 or TRBV12-4 to TRBJ1-2; D unclear. There are 11 residues in the CDR3. V was pared by 3 bases and J by 1 base, with 0 bases between. The DNA of the CDR3 is TGTGCCAGCAGTTTTAACTATGGCTACACCTTC. It codes for CASSFNYGYTF.

The chain uses TRBV4-1 and TRBJ1-1; D not resolved. CDR1 MGHRA and CDR2 YSYEKL come from the germline V gene. The ends were cut back, 7 bases at V and 4 bases at J, with 19 bases in the middle. The CDR3 spans 15 residues. The CDR3 region is CASNNRGDSGTEAFF. CDR3 DNA: TGCGCCAGCAACAACCGCGGAGACTCGGGCACTGAAGCTTTCTTT.

CDR3 nucleotides: TGTGCCAGCAGCGTGGGGACAGGGGTATACAATGAGCAGTTCTTC. Translating it yields CASSVGTGVYNEQFF. The rearrangement uses TRBV9 and TRBJ2-1; 10 bases are a match to TRBD1. V lost 2 bases and J lost 4; bases outside the gene matches: 3. The germline CDR1 and CDR2 sequences are SGDLS and YYNGEE. The CDR3 loop spans 15 amino acids.

This clone was recorded only once. The rearrangement links TRBV5-1 to TRBJ2-5; TRBD2 aligns across 7 bases. V dropped 1 base and J dropped 3; count of bases not matched to a gene: 6. Germline CDR1 reads SGHRS; CDR2 reads YFSETQ. The CDR3 has 15 amino acids. CDR3 residues: CASSLRLALEETQYF. The DNA of the CDR3 is TGCGCCAGCAGCTTGCGACTAGCTTTAGAAGAGACCCAGTACTTC.

The rearrangement joins TRBV10-3 to TRBJ2-2; possibly TRBD2 for D (6 bases). The CDR3 extends over 14 amino acids. Trimming stripped 11 bases from V and 3 bases from J, with 16 bases between. Germline V lookup: CDR1 ENHRY, CDR2 SYGVKD. CDR3 bases: TGTGCCCACAGCGCACTAGCCGACACCGGGGAGCTGTTTTTT. This codes for CAHSALADTGELFF.

The chain recombines TRBV7-2 with TRBJ1-2; D is unresolved. Germline CDR1 and CDR2: SGHTA and FQGNSA. This CDR3 has 15 amino acids. V was shortened by 5 bases and J by 2 bases, with 15 bases between the two germline ends. CDR3 bases: TGTGCCAGCAGCGACGCTGGACCGTCGAACTATGGCTACACCTTC. This sequence encodes CASSDAGPSNYGYTF.

The rearrangement joins TRBV12-3 or TRBV12-4 to TRBJ1-1; D gene ambiguous. The CDR3 is 13 residues long. Deletions cut 7 bases from V and 2 bases from J, with 11 bases between. The CDR3 reads CASTPGPNTEAFF. The DNA of the CDR3 is TGTGCCAGCACCCCCGGCCCTAACACTGAAGCTTTCTTT.